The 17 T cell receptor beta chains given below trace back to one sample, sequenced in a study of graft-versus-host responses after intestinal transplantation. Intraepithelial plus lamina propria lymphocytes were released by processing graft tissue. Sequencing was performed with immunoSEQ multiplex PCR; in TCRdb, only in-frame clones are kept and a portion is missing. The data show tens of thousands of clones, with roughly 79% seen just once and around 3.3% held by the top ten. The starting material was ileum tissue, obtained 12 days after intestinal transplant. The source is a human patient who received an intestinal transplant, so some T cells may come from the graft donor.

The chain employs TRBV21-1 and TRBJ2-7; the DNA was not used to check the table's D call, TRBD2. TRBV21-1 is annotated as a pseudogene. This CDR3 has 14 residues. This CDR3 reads CASSVASGGYEQYF. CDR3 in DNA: TGTGCCAGCAGCGTAGCTAGCGGGGGATACGAGCAGTACTTC.

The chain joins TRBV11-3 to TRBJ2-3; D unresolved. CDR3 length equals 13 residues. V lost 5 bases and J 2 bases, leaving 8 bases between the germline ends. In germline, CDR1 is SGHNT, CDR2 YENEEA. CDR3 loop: CASSPPFTDTQYF. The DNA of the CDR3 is TGTGCCAGCAGCCCCCCCTTCACAGATACGCAGTATTTT.

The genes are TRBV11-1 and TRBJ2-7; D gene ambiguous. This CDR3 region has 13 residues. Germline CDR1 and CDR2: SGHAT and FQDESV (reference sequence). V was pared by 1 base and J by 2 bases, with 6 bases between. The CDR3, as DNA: TGTGCCAGCAGCTTAGTATCCGCCTACGAGCAGTACTTC. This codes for CASSLVSAYEQYF.

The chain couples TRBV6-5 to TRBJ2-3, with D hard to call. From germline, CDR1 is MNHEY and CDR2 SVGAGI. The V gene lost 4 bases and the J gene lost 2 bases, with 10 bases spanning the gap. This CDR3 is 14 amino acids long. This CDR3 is CASSWRKSTDTQYF. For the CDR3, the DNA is TGTGCCAGCAGTTGGCGGAAATCCACAGATACGCAGTATTTT.

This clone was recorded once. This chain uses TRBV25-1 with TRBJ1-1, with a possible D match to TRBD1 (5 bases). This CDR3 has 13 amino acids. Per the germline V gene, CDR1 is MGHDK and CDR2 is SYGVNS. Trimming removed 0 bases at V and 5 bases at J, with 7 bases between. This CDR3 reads CASSEYGGTEAFF. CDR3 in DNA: TGTGCCAGCAGTGAATACGGGGGTACTGAAGCTTTCTTT.

The CDR3 sequence: CASSSSRGYTEAFF. In nucleotides, the CDR3 is TGTGCCAGCAGTTCATCCAGGGGATACACTGAAGCTTTCTTT. The chain combines TRBV6-5 with TRBJ1-1; the D gene is possibly TRBD1 (6 bases). CDR1 and CDR2 (germline): MNHEY, SVGAGI. V lost 4 bases and J lost 3, with 12 bases in between. The CDR3 has 14 amino acids.

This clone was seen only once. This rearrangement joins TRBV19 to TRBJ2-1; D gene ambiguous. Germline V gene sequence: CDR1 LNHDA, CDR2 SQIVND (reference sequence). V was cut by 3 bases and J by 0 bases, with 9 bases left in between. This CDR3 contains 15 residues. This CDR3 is CASSITHNSYNEQFF. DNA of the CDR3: TGTGCCAGTAGTATCACCCACAACTCCTACAATGAGCAGTTCTTC.

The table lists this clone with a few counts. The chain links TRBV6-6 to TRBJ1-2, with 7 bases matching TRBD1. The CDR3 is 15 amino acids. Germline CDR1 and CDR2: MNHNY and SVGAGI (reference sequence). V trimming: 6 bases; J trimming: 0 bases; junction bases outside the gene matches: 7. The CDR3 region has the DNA TGTGCCAGCAGAAAAGGACAGGCCTCTAACTATGGCTACACCTTC. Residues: CASRKGQASNYGYTF.

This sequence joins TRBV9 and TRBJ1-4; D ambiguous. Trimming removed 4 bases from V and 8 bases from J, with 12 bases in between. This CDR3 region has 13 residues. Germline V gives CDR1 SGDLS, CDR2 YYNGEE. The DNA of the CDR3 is TGTGCCAGCAGCCCACCCCGGGAAGAAAAACTGTTTTTT. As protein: CASSPPREEKLFF.

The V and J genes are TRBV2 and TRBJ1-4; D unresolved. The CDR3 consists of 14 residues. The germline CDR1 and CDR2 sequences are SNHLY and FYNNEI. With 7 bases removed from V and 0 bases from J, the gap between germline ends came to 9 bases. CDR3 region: CASTRVATNEKLFF. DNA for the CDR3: TGTGCCAGCACCCGCGTCGCAACTAATGAAAAACTGTTTTTT.

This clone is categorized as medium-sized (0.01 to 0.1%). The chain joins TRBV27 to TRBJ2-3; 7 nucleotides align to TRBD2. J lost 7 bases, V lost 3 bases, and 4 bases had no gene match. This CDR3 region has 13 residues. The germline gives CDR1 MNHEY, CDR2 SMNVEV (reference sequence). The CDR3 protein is CASSLAAGHTQYF. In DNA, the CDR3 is TGTGCCAGCAGTTTGGCAGCGGGGCATACGCAGTATTTT.

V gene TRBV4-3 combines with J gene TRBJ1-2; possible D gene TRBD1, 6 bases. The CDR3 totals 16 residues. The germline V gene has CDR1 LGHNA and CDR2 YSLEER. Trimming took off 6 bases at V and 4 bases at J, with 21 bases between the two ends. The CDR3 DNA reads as TGCGCCAGCAGTCCCGACAGGTCATCTACCCTCTATGGCTACACCTTC. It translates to CASSPDRSSTLYGYTF.

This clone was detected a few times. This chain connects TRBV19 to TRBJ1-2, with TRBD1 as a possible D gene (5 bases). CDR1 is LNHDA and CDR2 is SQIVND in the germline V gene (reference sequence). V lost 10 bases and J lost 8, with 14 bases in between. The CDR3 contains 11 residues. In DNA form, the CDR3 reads TGTGCCATAGAAGACAGCTACGGCTACACCTTC. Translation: CAIEDSYGYTF.

The CDR3 sequence: CASSLRKGNTIYF. The CDR3 DNA follows: TGTGCCAGCAGCTTGCGGAAGGGGAACACCATATATTTT. The genes are TRBV5-6 and TRBJ1-3; D perhaps matches TRBD1 (5 bases). The V gene lost 1 base and the J gene lost 7 bases, with 9 bases spanning the gap. The CDR3 loop spans 13 amino acids. Per the germline V gene, CDR1 is SGHDT and CDR2 is YYEEEE.

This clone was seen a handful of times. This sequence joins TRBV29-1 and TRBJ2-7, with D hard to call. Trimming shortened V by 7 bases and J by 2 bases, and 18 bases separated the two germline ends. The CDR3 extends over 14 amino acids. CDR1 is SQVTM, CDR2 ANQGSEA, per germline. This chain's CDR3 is CSATIRLVPYEQYF. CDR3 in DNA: TGCAGCGCTACAATTAGACTTGTTCCCTACGAGCAGTACTTC.

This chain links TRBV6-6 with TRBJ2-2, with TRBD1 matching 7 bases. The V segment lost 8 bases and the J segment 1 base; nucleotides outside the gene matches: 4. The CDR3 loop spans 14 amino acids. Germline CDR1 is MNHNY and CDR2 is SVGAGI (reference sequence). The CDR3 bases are TGTGCCAGCGCAGGGGGTTTGAACACCGGGGAGCTGTTTTTT. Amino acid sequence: CASAGGLNTGELFF.

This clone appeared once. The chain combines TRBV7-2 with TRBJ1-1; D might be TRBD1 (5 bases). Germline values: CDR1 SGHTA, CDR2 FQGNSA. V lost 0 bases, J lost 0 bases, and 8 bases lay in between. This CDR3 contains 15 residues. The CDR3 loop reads CASSLAGGVNTEAFF. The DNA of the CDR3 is TGTGCCAGCAGCTTAGCGGGGGGGGTGAACACTGAAGCTTTCTTT. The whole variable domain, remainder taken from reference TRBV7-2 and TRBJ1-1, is GAGVSQSPSNKVTEKGKDVELRCDPISGHTALYWYRQSLGQGLEFLIYFQGNSAPDKSGLPSDRFSAERTGGSVSTLTIQRTQQEDSAVYLCASSLAGGVNTEAFFGQGTRLTVV.